One sample yielded the 29 T cell receptor beta chains listed below, sequenced in a study of cytomegalovirus exposure and HLA in healthy donors. Both 60 Vbeta primers and 13 Jbeta primers went into the PCR. Here immunoSEQ multiplex PCR was the method, and the copy in TCRdb shows in-frame clones only, minus some. Here the sample spans 160,000 or so clones, roughly 80% being singletons. The sequenced sample was PBMCs. Source of these receptors: a man aged 50-60 years in good health and CMV-seropositive.

The chain links TRBV6-1 to TRBJ1-5; TRBD1 is a possible D gene (5 bases). Trimming removed 0 bases from V and 0 bases from J, with 15 bases in between. The germline CDR1 and CDR2 sequences are MNHNS and SASEGT. CDR3 length: 18 residues. The CDR3 DNA is TGTGCCAGCAGTGAAGCACTCGGGGGAGCCTATAGCAATCAGCCCCAGCATTTT. Translated: CASSEALGGAYSNQPQHF.

About this clone itself: At one end the junction does not follow the germline gene, possibly because of a read error. V is TRBV7-8 and J is TRBJ2-7; TRBD2 is a possible D gene (6 bases). The CDR3 spans 16 residues. Germline V gene lookup returns CDR1 SGHVS and CDR2 FQNEAQ. The CDR3 loop is CARSLALGTLSYEQYF. CDR3 in DNA: TGTGCCCGCAGCTTAGCGTTAGGGACTTTAAGCTACGAGCAGTACTTC.

The gene calls are TRBV18 and TRBJ2-5; perhaps TRBD2 as D (5 bases). V lost 7 bases to trimming and J lost 1 base, with 13 bases between them. Germline CDR1 is KGHSH and CDR2 is LQKENI. This CDR3 has 14 amino acids. The CDR3 loop is CASYVQRSQETQYF. The CDR3 DNA reads TGTGCCAGCTACGTCCAGCGGAGCCAAGAGACCCAGTACTTC.

The chain couples TRBV28 to TRBJ2-5; D gene ambiguous. Germline-derived CDR1 and CDR2 are MDHEN and SYDVKM. V lost 5 bases and J 5 bases, leaving 18 bases between the germline ends. CDR3 length: 15 residues. The DNA of the CDR3 is TGTGCCAGCAGTAGTACCGGTCGCTATGGTGAGACCCAGTACTTC. Protein product: CASSSTGRYGETQYF.

The DNA for the CDR3 is TGTGCCAGCAGCTTAGGACAGCAATACGAGCAGTACTTC. It translates to CASSLGQQYEQYF. The chain employs TRBV7-9 and TRBJ2-7, with D possibly TRBD1 on 5 matching bases. V lost 1 base, J lost 4 bases, and 8 bases lay in between. CDR3 size: 13 residues. In germline, CDR1 is SEHNR, CDR2 FQNEAQ (reference sequence).

This chain joins TRBV11-2 and TRBJ2-1; D gene ambiguous. Germline V CDR1 and CDR2: SGHAT, FQNNGV. The CDR3 is made up of 15 amino acids. Trimming left V 1 base short and J 3 bases short, with 10 bases between. The CDR3 reads CASSLGSSFYNEQFF. CDR3 bases: TGTGCCAGCAGCTTAGGGTCTAGTTTCTACAATGAGCAGTTCTTC.

This clone turned up a few times. This chain links TRBV7-6 with TRBJ1-5; D possibly corresponds to TRBD1 (5 bases). Germline assignment: CDR1 SGHVS and CDR2 FNYEAQ. The CDR3 consists of 17 residues. Trimming took 1 base from V and 0 from J, leaving 13 bases between them. CDR3 sequence: CASSLGSGPYSNQPQHF. CDR3 in DNA: TGTGCCAGCAGCTTAGGTTCAGGGCCCTATAGCAATCAGCCCCAGCATTTT.

This chain joins TRBV6-1 and TRBJ1-2; 8 positions agree with TRBD1. Germline assignment: CDR1 MNHNS and CDR2 SASEGT. J gave up 3 bases and V 6 bases, and 6 bases lay outside the gene matches. The CDR3 covers 14 residues. CDR3 bases: TGTGCCAGCAGCCGAGACAGGGGAGACTATGGCTACACCTTC. Translated, it gives CASSRDRGDYGYTF.

V usage is TRBV11-2 and J usage is TRBJ2-2, with D tentatively TRBD2 (6 bases). V lost 2 bases to trimming and J lost 3 bases, with 10 bases between them. Germline V CDR1 and CDR2: SGHAT, FQNNGV. CDR3 length: 15 amino acids. The CDR3 protein is CASSLTGTHTGELFF. The CDR3 coding sequence is TGTGCCAGCAGCTTAACCGGGACTCACACCGGGGAGCTGTTTTTT.

This clone has just a few counts. V usage is TRBV7-6 and J usage is TRBJ2-5; D gene uncertain. The germline V and J ends were trimmed by 4 bases and 11 bases, with 17 bases remaining between them. CDR1 SGHVS and CDR2 FNYEAQ come from the germline V gene. The CDR3 spans 13 residues. CDR3 sequence: CASSSTRAQEQYF. The CDR3 DNA reads TGTGCCAGCAGCTCAACCCGCGCGCAAGAGCAGTACTTC.

The chain uses TRBV7-9 and TRBJ2-2, with 9 positions matching TRBD1. This CDR3 is 16 amino acids long. V was clipped by 5 bases and J by 1 base; unmatched bases: 5. Germline V gives CDR1 SEHNR, CDR2 FQNEAQ (reference sequence). CDR3 residues: CASSETGGRNTGELFF. CDR3 DNA: TGTGCCAGCAGCGAAACAGGGGGCAGGAACACCGGGGAGCTGTTTTTT. The whole variable domain, filled in from reference TRBV7-9 and TRBJ2-2, reads DTGVSQNPRHKITKRGQNVTFRCDPISEHNRLYWYRQTLGQGPEFLTYFQNEAQLEKSRLLSDRFSAERPKGSFSTLEIQRTEQGDSAMYLCASSETGGRNTGELFFGEGSRLTVL.

The chain links TRBV4-1 to TRBJ2-5; TRBD2 aligns across 8 bases. The J call may be incorrect, as the DNA end agrees better with TRBJ2-7. In germline, CDR1 is MGHRA, CDR2 YSYEKL. The CDR3 covers 17 residues. CDR3 region: CASSQDYKTSVSYEQYF. CDR3 DNA: TGCGCCAGCAGCCAAGACTATAAGACTAGCGTCTCCTACGAGCAGTACTTC.

This chain links TRBV11-2 with TRBJ1-6; 10 bases agree with TRBD1. The junction had 4 bases not matched to a gene; V was cut back by 1 base and J by 7 bases. The CDR3 length is 16 residues. Germline CDR1 reads SGHAT; CDR2 reads FQNNGV. Here the CDR3 DNA reads TGTGCCAGCAGCTTAGGGACAGGGGGATTCAATTCACCCCTCCACTTT. Its protein product is CASSLGTGGFNSPLHF.

This clone was recorded once. The chain couples TRBV11-2 to TRBJ2-1; D might be TRBD1 (5 bases). The CDR3 spans 15 residues. Trimming took off 5 bases at V and 4 bases at J, with 15 bases between the two ends. Germline V gives CDR1 SGHAT, CDR2 FQNNGV. CDR3 protein: CASSLGQGTYNEQFF. CDR3 nucleotide sequence: TGTGCCAGCAGCCTTGGACAAGGAACTTACAATGAGCAGTTCTTC.

The chain is built from TRBV6-5 and TRBJ1-2, with 7 bases aligning to TRBD1. Germline V gene data show CDR1 as MNHEY and CDR2 as SVGAGI. The ends lost 4 bases at V and 8 bases at J; junction bases unmatched: 4. CDR3 length: 12 amino acids. CDR3 sequence reads: CASSSQGQGYTF. In DNA, the CDR3 is TGTGCCAGCAGTTCACAGGGACAGGGCTACACCTTC.

This chain links TRBV4-3 with TRBJ2-5; 10 positions match TRBD2. Trimming took 3 bases from V and 5 from J; bases not matched to a gene: 9. Germline V CDR1 and CDR2: LGHNA, YSLEER. This CDR3 has 16 residues. This CDR3 is CASSHLPGLASETQYF. CDR3 coding DNA: TGCGCCAGCAGCCATCTTCCGGGACTAGCGTCTGAGACCCAGTACTTC.

This chain connects TRBV27 to TRBJ1-2, with TRBD1 as a possible D gene (6 bases). This CDR3 region has 14 residues. Germline CDR1 reads MNHEY; CDR2 reads SMNVEV (reference sequence). Deletions cut 3 bases from V and 4 bases from J, with 12 bases between. The chain's CDR3 is CASSFGRGTYGYTF. The CDR3 bases are TGTGCCAGCAGTTTTGGCAGGGGTACCTATGGCTACACCTTC.

CDR3 amino acids: CASTTHRSDRPYEQYF. CDR3 bases: TGTGCCAGCACCACCCATAGATCGGACAGACCCTACGAGCAGTACTTC. The chain links TRBV28 to TRBJ2-7; D might be TRBD1 (6 bases). V was pared by 7 bases and J by 2 bases, with 21 bases between. The CDR3 spans 16 residues. The V gene's germline CDR1 is MDHEN and CDR2 SYDVKM.

The rearrangement links TRBV7-2 to TRBJ1-5, with 10 bases fitting TRBD1. Germline CDR1 and CDR2: SGHTA and FQGNSA. The CDR3 contains 14 residues. With V trimmed by 5 bases and J by 5 bases, 3 bases remained unmatched. This CDR3 reads CASSQDRGHQPQHF. In DNA, the CDR3 is TGTGCCAGCAGCCAAGACAGGGGGCATCAGCCCCAGCATTTT.

The chain is built from TRBV29-1 and TRBJ2-4; TRBD2 matches 9 bases. The length of the CDR3 is 17 residues. J lost 8 bases, V lost 4 bases, and 18 bases had no gene match. CDR1 is SQVTM, CDR2 ANQGSEA, per germline. CDR3 DNA sequence: TGCAGCGTTGTCTATCCCGGGACTAGCCAGGGCATGGACATTCAGTACTTC. It yields the protein CSVVYPGTSQGMDIQYF.

The chain combines TRBV19 with TRBJ1-5; 9 bases are a match to TRBD1. With 4 bases clipped from V and 6 bases from J, the junction kept 7 bases outside the gene matches. The V gene's germline CDR1 is LNHDA and CDR2 SQIVND (reference sequence). There are 15 residues in the CDR3. The CDR3 DNA follows: TGTGCCAGTAGTAACCGGGACAGGGTTTTTCAGCCCCAGCATTTT. This codes for CASSNRDRVFQPQHF.

This clone was observed a few times. V is TRBV2 and J is TRBJ2-4; a weak D match, TRBD2 (5 bases). From germline, CDR1 is SNHLY and CDR2 FYNNEI. This CDR3 is built from 13 residues. CDR3 sequence (DNA): TGTGCAGTGAGGGAAGGTTGGGAAAACATTCAGTACTTC. Amino acids: CAVREGWENIQYF.

As for this clone: The junction departs from germline at one end; a sequencing error may be responsible. The genes are TRBV7-3 and TRBJ2-7; 11 bases are a match to TRBD2. The CDR3 spans 14 residues. Germline lookup yields CDR1 SGHTA and CDR2 FQGTGA. The CDR3 is CASSLTSGSGEQYF. CDR3 nucleotide sequence: TGTGCCAGCAGCCTAACTAGCGGGAGCGGAGAGCAGTACTTC.

The chain employs TRBV7-2 and TRBJ1-2; 11 nucleotides line up with TRBD1. The CDR3 is made up of 13 amino acids. Germline V gene data show CDR1 as SGHTA and CDR2 as FQGNSA. Trimming cost V 5 bases and J 7 bases; bases outside gene matches: 3. CDR3 protein: CASSGQGALGYTF. The CDR3 DNA reads as TGTGCCAGCAGCGGACAGGGGGCGCTTGGCTACACCTTC.

This clone was recorded a few times. The chain uses TRBV4-1 and TRBJ2-7, with TRBD1 identical over 9 bases. CDR3 length: 15 residues. The junction had 2 bases not matched to a gene; V was cut back by 0 bases and J by 2 bases. From germline, CDR1 is MGHRA and CDR2 YSYEKL. CDR3 DNA: TGCGCCAGCAGCCAAGACTGGGACAGGGCCTACGAGCAGTACTTC. It codes for CASSQDWDRAYEQYF.

CDR3 DNA sequence: TGTGCCAGCAGCCATAGCGCAGGGGCGAGCTCCTACGAGCAGTACTTC. Its protein is CASSHSAGASSYEQYF. The V gene is TRBV4-2, the J gene TRBJ2-7; weak D call: TRBD1 (6 bases). The V end was cut by 3 bases, the J end by 0 bases, with 15 bases between. The CDR3 covers 16 residues. CDR1 and CDR2 from the germline V gene are LGHNA and YNFKEQ.

The chain links TRBV5-6 to TRBJ2-3; 10 bases align to TRBD1. Trimming at V came to 4 bases and at J to 6 bases, leaving 8 bases not matched to a gene. This CDR3 comprises 15 residues. Germline V gene sequence: CDR1 SGHDT, CDR2 YYEEEE. CDR3 sequence (DNA): TGTGCCAGCAGCGCTAGGACAGGGGGTGCGGATACGCAGTATTTT. Translated, it gives CASSARTGGADTQYF.

This chain links TRBV5-1 with TRBJ2-1, with 11 bases identical to TRBD1. This CDR3 region has 16 residues. CDR1 SGHRS and CDR2 YFSETQ come from the germline V gene. With V trimmed by 5 bases and J by 4 bases, 8 bases remained unmatched. The CDR3 reads CASSTGQGAPYNEQFF. In DNA, the CDR3 is TGCGCCAGCAGTACAGGACAGGGGGCGCCGTACAATGAGCAGTTCTTC.

The rearrangement links TRBV6-5 to TRBJ2-7; 11 bases match TRBD1. The V gene end was trimmed by 3 bases and the J gene end by 3 bases; junction bases not matched to a gene: 7. Germline V gene data show CDR1 as MNHEY and CDR2 as SVGAGI. The CDR3 covers 16 residues. CDR3 in DNA: TGTGCCAGCAGTTATGGGCCGGGACAGGGGGACTACGAGCAGTACTTC. Its protein is CASSYGPGQGDYEQYF.